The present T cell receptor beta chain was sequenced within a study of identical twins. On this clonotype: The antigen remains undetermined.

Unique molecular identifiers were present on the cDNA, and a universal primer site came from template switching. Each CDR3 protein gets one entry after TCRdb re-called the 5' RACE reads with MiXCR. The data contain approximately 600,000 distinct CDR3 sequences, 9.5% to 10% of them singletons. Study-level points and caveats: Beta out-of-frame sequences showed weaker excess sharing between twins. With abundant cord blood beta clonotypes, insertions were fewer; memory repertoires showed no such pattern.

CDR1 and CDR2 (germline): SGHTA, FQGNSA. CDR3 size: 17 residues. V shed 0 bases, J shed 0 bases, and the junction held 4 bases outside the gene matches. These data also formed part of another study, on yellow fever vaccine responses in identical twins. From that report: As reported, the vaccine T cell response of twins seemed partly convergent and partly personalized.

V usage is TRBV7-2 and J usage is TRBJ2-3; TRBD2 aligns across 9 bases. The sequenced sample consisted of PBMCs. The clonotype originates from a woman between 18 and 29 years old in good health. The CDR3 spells CASSLASGGFSTDTQYF. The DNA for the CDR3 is TGTGCCAGCAGCTTAGCTAGCGGGGGCTTTAGCACAGATACGCAGTATTTT. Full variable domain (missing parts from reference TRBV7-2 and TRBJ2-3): GAGVSQSPSNKVTEKGKDVELRCDPISGHTALYWYRQSLGQGLEFLIYFQGNSAPDKSGLPSDRFSAERTGGSVSTLTIQRTQQEDSAVYLCASSLASGGFSTDTQYFGPGTRLTVL.